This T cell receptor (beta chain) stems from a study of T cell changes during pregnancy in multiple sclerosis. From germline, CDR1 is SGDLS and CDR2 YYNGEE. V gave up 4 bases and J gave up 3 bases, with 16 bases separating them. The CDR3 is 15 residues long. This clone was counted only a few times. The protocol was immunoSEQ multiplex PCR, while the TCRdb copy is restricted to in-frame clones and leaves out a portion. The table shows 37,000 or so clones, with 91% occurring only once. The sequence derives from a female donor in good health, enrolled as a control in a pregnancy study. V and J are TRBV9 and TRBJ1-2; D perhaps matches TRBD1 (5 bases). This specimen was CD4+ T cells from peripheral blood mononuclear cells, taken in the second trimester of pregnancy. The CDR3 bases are TGTGCCAGCAGCCTATCCCAACAGGCTTACTATGGCTACACCTTC. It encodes CASSLSQQAYYGYTF.